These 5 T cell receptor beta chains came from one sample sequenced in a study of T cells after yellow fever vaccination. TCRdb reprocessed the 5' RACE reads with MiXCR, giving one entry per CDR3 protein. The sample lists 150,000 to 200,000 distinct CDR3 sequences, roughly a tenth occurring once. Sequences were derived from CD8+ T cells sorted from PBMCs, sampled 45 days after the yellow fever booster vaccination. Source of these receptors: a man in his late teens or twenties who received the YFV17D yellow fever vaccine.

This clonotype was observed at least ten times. The CDR3 DNA follows: TGTGCCAGCAGTTTTGGGGGAGCTGAAGCTTTCTTT. This sequence encodes CASSFGGAEAFF. The rearrangement links TRBV12-3 or TRBV12-4 to TRBJ1-1; D might be TRBD1 (5 bases). V dropped 3 bases and J dropped 6 bases, with 8 bases sitting between them. This CDR3 spans 12 amino acids.

This chain's CDR3 is CAISESAGGYSPLHF. The CDR3 region has the DNA TGTGCCATCAGTGAGTCGGCAGGGGGGTATTCACCCCTCCACTTT. This chain uses TRBV10-3 with TRBJ1-6, with 7 bases lining up with TRBD1. Trimming cost V 0 bases and J 8 bases; bases outside gene matches: 4. Germline CDR1 reads ENHRY; CDR2 reads SYGVKD. This CDR3 spans 15 amino acids.

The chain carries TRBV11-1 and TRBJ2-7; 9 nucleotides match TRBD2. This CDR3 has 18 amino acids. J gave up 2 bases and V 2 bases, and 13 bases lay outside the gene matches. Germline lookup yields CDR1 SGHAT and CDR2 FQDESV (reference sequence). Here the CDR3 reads CASSLFPAGGQGTYEQYF. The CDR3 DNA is TGTGCCAGCAGCTTATTCCCAGCGGGGGGCCAGGGAACCTACGAGCAGTACTTC.

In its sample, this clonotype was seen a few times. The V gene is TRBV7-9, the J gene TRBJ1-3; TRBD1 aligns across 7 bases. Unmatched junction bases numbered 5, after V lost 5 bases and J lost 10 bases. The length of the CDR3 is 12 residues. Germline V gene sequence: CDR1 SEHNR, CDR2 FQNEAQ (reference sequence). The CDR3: CASSRQGHTIYF. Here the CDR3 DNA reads TGTGCCAGCAGCCGACAGGGTCATACCATATATTTT.

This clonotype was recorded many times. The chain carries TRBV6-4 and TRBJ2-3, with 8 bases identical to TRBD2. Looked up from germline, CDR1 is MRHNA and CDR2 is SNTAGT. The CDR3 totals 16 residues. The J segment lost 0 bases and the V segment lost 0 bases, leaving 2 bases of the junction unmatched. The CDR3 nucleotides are TGTGCCAGCAGTGACTCGGCTAGCGGGAGCACAGATACGCAGTATTTT. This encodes CASSDSASGSTDTQYF.